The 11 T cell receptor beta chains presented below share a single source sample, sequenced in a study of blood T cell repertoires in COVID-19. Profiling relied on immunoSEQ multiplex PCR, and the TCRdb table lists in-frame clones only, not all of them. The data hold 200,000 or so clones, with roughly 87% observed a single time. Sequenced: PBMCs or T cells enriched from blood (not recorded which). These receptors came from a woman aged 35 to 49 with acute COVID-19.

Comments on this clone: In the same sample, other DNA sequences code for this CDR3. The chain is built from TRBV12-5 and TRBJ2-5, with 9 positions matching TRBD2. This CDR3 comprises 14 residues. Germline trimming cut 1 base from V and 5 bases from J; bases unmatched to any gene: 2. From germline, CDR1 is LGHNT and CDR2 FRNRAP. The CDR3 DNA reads TGTGCTAGTGGTTTGGGCGGGGGGGCGGAGACCCAGTACTTC. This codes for CASGLGGGAETQYF.

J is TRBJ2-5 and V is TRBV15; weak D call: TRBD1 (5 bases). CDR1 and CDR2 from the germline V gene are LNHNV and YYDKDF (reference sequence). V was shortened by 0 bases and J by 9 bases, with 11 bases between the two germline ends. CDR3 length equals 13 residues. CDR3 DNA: TGTGCCACCAGCAGAGATCAGGGCGCGGCCCAGTACTTC. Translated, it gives CATSRDQGAAQYF.

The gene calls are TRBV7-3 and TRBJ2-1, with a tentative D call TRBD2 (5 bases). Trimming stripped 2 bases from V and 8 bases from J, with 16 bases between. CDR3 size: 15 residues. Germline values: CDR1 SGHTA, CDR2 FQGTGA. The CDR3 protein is CASSLSWAGQDEQFF. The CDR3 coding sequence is TGTGCCAGCAGCTTATCTTGGGCGGGTCAGGATGAGCAGTTCTTC. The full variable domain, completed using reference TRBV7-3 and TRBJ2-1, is GAGVSQTPSNKVTEKGKYVELRCDPISGHTALYWYRQSLGQGPEFLIYFQGTGAADDSGLPNDRFFAVRPEGSVSTLKIQRTERGDSAVYLCASSLSWAGQDEQFFGPGTRLTVL.

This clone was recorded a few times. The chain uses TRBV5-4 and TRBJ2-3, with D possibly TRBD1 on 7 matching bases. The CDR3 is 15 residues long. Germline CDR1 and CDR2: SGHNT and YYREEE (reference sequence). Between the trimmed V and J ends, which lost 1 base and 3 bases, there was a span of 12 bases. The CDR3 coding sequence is TGTGCCAGCAGCTTGATCCAGGGGGGAACAGATACGCAGTATTTT. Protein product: CASSLIQGGTDTQYF.

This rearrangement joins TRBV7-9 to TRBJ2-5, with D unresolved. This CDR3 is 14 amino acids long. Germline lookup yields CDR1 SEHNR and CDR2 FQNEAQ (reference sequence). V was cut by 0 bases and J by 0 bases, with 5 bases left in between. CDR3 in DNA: TGTGCCAGCAGCTTAGCACTAAACCAAGAGACCCAGTACTTC. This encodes CASSLALNQETQYF.

The CDR3 DNA sequence: TGTGCCAGCAGCAGACAGGCTTATTCACCCCTCCACTTT. Translating it yields CASSRQAYSPLHF. The chain has TRBV3-1 (or the pseudogene TRBV3-2) and TRBJ1-6, with D perhaps matching TRBD1 (6 bases). The CDR3 sequence is 13 residues long. CDR1 is LGHDT, CDR2 YNNKEL, per germline (reference sequence). Trimming left V 5 bases short and J 8 bases short, with 10 bases between.

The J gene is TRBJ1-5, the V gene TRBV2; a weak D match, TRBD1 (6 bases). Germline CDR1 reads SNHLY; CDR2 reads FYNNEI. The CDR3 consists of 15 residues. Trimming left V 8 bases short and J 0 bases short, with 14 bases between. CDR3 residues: CASRQEIGSNQPQHF. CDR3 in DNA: TGTGCCAGCCGACAGGAGATCGGTAGCAATCAGCCCCAGCATTTT.

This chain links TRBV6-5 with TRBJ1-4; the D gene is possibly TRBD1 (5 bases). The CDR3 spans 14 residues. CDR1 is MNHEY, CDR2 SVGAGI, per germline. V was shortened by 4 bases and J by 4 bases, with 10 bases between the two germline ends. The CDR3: CASSSTGGNEKLFF. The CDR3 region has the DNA TGTGCCAGCAGTTCGACGGGGGGTAATGAAAAACTGTTTTTT.

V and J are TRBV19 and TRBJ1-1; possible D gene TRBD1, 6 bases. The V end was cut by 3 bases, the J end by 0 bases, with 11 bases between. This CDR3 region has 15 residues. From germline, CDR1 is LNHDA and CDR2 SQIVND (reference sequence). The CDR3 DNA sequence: TGTGCCAGTAGTATCAGGGACAACATGAACACTGAAGCTTTCTTT. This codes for CASSIRDNMNTEAFF.

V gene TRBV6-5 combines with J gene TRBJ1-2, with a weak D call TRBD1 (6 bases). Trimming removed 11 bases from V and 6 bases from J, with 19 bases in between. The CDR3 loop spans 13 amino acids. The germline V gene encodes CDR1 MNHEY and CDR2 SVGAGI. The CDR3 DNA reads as TGTGCCGCATCTACAGGGAGGGTTAATGGCTACACCTTC. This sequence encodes CAASTGRVNGYTF.

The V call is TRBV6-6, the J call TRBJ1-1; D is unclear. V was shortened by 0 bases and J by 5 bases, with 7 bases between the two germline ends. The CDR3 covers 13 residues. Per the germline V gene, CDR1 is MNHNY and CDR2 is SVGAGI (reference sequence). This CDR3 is CASSYSAATEAFF. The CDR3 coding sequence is TGTGCCAGCAGTTACTCGGCGGCGACTGAAGCTTTCTTT.